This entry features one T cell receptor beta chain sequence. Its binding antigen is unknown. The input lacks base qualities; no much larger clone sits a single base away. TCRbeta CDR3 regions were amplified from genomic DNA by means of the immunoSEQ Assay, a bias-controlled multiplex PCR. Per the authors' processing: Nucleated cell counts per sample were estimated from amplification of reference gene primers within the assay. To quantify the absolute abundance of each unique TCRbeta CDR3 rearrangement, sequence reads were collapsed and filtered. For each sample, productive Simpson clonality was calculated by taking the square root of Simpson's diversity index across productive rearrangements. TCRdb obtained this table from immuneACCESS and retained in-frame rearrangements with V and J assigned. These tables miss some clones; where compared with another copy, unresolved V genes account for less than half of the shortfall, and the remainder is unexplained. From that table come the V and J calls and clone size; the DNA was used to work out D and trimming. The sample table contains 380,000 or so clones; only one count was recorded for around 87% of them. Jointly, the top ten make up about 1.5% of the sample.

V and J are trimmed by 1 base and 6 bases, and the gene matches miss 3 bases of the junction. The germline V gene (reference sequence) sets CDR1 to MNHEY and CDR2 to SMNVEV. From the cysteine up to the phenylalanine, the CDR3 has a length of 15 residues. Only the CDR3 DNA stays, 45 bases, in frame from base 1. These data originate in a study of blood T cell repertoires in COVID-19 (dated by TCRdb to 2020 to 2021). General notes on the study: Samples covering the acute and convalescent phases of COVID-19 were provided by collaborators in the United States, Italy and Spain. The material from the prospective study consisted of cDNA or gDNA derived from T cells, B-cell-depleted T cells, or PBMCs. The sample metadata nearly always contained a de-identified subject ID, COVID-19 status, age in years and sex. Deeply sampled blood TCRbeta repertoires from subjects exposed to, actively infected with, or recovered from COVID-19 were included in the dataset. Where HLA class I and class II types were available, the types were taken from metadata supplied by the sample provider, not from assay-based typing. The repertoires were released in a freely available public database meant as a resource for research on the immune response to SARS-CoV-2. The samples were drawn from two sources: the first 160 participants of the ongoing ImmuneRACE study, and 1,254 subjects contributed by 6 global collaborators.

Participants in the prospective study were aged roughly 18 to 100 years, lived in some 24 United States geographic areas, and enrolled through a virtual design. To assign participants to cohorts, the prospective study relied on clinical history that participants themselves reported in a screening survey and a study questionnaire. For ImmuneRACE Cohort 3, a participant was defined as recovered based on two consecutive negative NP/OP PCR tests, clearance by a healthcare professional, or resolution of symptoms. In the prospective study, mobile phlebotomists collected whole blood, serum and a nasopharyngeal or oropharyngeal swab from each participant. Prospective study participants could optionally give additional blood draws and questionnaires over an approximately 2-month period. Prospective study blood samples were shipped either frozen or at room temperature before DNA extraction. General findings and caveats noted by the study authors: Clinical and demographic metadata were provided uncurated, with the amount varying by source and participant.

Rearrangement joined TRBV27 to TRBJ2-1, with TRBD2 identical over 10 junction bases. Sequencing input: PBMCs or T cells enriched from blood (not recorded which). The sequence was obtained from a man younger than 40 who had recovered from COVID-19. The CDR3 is CASSLWASGGNEQFF. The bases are TGTGCCAGCAGTTTATGGGCTAGCGGGGGCAATGAGCAGTTCTTC.